The 30 T cell receptor beta chains given below trace back to one sample, sequenced in a study of cytomegalovirus exposure and HLA in healthy donors. The PCR was carried out with 60 Vbeta primers and 13 Jbeta primers. Here immunoSEQ multiplex PCR was the method, and the copy in TCRdb shows in-frame clones only, minus some. The table records around 190,000 clones, more than 65% of them present only once. The material sequenced was PBMCs. The receptors shown here come from a female donor in good health and CMV-seronegative.

This clone occurred a few times. The chain recombines TRBV19 with TRBJ1-2; possible D gene TRBD1, 5 bases. CDR1 is LNHDA and CDR2 is SQIVND in the germline V gene (reference sequence). V lost 10 bases, J lost 8 bases, and 20 bases lay in between. The CDR3 is made up of 13 amino acids. The CDR3 loop reads CATKPQGLGGYTF. CDR3 sequence (DNA): TGTGCCACGAAACCTCAGGGTTTGGGCGGCTACACCTTC.

The rearrangement links TRBV4-1 to TRBJ2-7, with D uncertain. V lost 1 base, J lost 3 bases, and 13 bases lay in between. This CDR3 is built from 15 residues. CDR1 and CDR2 (germline): MGHRA, YSYEKL. The CDR3 protein is CASSQGVTEIYEQYF. In DNA form, the CDR3 reads TGCGCCAGCAGCCAAGGAGTAACGGAGATCTACGAGCAGTACTTC.

V and J are TRBV7-3 and TRBJ2-1, with TRBD2 identical over 10 bases. In germline, CDR1 is SGHTA, CDR2 FQGTGA. After removal of 5 bases from V and 3 bases from J, the junction contained 4 bases not matched to a gene. The CDR3 covers 15 residues. The CDR3 DNA reads as TGTGCCAGCAGCCTCGGGACTAGCGACTACAATGAGCAGTTCTTC. Its translation: CASSLGTSDYNEQFF.

The V gene is TRBV7-3, the J gene TRBJ2-1, with a weak D call TRBD1 (6 bases). In germline, CDR1 is SGHTA, CDR2 FQGTGA. The V gene lost 4 bases and the J gene lost 8 bases, with 15 bases spanning the gap. This CDR3 contains 14 residues. The DNA of the CDR3 is TGTGCCAGCAGCTCAGAACAGGGATTCGATGAGCAGTTCTTC. It is translated as CASSSEQGFDEQFF.

The chain uses TRBV28 and TRBJ1-2; 9 bases map to TRBD1. Germline CDR1 is MDHEN and CDR2 is SYDVKM. V gave up 5 bases and J gave up 4 bases; unmatched junction bases: 5. The CDR3 extends over 14 amino acids. The CDR3 DNA reads as TGTGCCAGCAGTGCAGGACAGGGGACCTATGGCTACACCTTC. It translates to CASSAGQGTYGYTF.

The chain carries TRBV6-5 and TRBJ2-7; D is uncertain. Germline V gene lookup returns CDR1 MNHEY and CDR2 SVGAGI. The CDR3 spans 11 residues. Trimming removed 3 bases at V and 3 bases at J, with 3 bases between. In DNA form, the CDR3 reads TGTGCCAGCAGTTATCGCTACGAGCAGTACTTC. This translates into CASSYRYEQYF.

V usage is TRBV28 and J usage is TRBJ2-7, with TRBD2 matching 15 bases. J lost 3 bases, V lost 7 bases, and 7 bases had no gene match. Germline V lookup: CDR1 MDHEN, CDR2 SYDVKM. This CDR3 spans 16 amino acids. In DNA form, the CDR3 reads TGTGCCAGCATCGGACTAGCGGGAGGGTTAGGCTACGAGCAGTACTTC. Its protein is CASIGLAGGLGYEQYF.

The chain uses TRBV4-2 and TRBJ1-2; D call uncertain. CDR3 length: 15 amino acids. Germline assignment: CDR1 LGHNA and CDR2 YNFKEQ. Trimming stripped 0 bases from V and 3 bases from J, with 11 bases between. As DNA, the CDR3 is TGTGCCAGCAGCCAAGATAGCGGTCACGACTATGGCTACACCTTC. Amino acid sequence: CASSQDSGHDYGYTF.

This chain links TRBV11-2 with TRBJ2-7; D may be TRBD2 (7 bases). The CDR3 runs 13 residues. Trimming cost V 8 bases and J 5 bases, with 16 bases left between them. Germline CDR1 reads SGHAT; CDR2 reads FQNNGV. The CDR3 DNA sequence: TGTGCCAGCGTCCCAAAAGGGGGGGACGAGCAGTACTTC. Translated, it gives CASVPKGGDEQYF.

This rearrangement joins TRBV27 to TRBJ2-7, with 8 bases fitting TRBD1. V gave up 4 bases and J gave up 6 bases; unmatched junction bases: 11. Germline V CDR1 and CDR2: MNHEY, SMNVEV (reference sequence). The CDR3 contains 15 residues. The CDR3 nucleotides read TGTGCCAGCAGTTCCTTGGGGACAGGTGGAATCGAGCAGTACTTC. Residues: CASSSLGTGGIEQYF.

This clone came up once. This rearrangement joins TRBV13 to TRBJ1-1; D is possibly TRBD1 (5 bases). V lost 3 bases and J 6 bases, leaving 17 bases between the germline ends. The CDR3 is 15 amino acids. Germline V gene data show CDR1 as PRHDT and CDR2 as FYEKMQ (reference sequence). This CDR3 is CASSFQAGRGAEAFF. CDR3 nucleotide sequence: TGTGCCAGCAGCTTCCAGGCAGGGCGGGGGGCTGAAGCTTTCTTT.

This clone was observed a handful of times. The sample has other DNA sequences that encode this CDR3 too. The chain recombines TRBV5-4 with TRBJ1-5; D is unclear. The V end lost 2 bases, the J end lost 5 bases, and 8 bases lay between the germline ends. This CDR3 is built from 13 residues. The germline gives CDR1 SGHNT, CDR2 YYREEE (reference sequence). The CDR3 DNA reads TGTGCCAGCAGCTTTGGGCAAGATCAGCCCCAGCATTTT. Translating it yields CASSFGQDQPQHF.

CDR3 sequence: CASSLQTGGNTEAFF. The CDR3 DNA sequence: TGTGCCAGCAGCCTACAGACAGGGGGGAACACTGAAGCTTTCTTT. This rearrangement joins TRBV7-9 to TRBJ1-1; 9 bases map to TRBD1. Germline V gives CDR1 SEHNR, CDR2 FQNEAQ (reference sequence). The CDR3 totals 15 residues. Losses at the gene ends were 5 bases for V and 1 base for J; bases not matched to a gene: 5. The whole variable domain, filled in from reference TRBV7-9 and TRBJ1-1, reads DTGVSQNPRHKITKRGQNVTFRCDPISEHNRLYWYRQTLGQGPEFLTYFQNEAQLEKSRLLSDRFSAERPKGSFSTLEIQRTEQGDSAMYLCASSLQTGGNTEAFFGQGTRLTVV.

The rearrangement joins TRBV28 to TRBJ1-5, with TRBD1 as a possible D gene (5 bases). Between the trimmed V and J ends, which lost 2 bases and 6 bases, there was a span of 11 bases. The CDR3 spans 14 residues. The germline V gene has CDR1 MDHEN and CDR2 SYDVKM. The CDR3 nucleotides are TGTGCCAGCAGTTTAGGGGGGAGCGCTCAGCCCCAGCATTTT. Protein sequence: CASSLGGSAQPQHF.

J is TRBJ2-2 and V is TRBV5-4; perhaps TRBD1 as D (6 bases). The CDR3 runs 16 residues. Per the germline V gene, CDR1 is SGHNT and CDR2 is YYREEE (reference sequence). V dropped 0 bases and J dropped 4 bases, with 13 bases sitting between them. CDR3 bases: TGTGCCAGCAGCTTGGATCCGAGAGGGGGCACCGGGGAGCTGTTTTTT. Translating it yields CASSLDPRGGTGELFF.

The J gene is TRBJ2-1, the V gene TRBV6-1; the match to TRBD2 covers 9 bases. With 3 bases clipped from V and 2 bases from J, the junction kept 8 bases outside the gene matches. Germline V lookup: CDR1 MNHNS, CDR2 SASEGT. The CDR3 contains 17 residues. DNA of the CDR3: TGTGCCAGCAGTGACCTTTTTAGCGGGAGCCCCTACAATGAGCAGTTCTTC. It yields the protein CASSDLFSGSPYNEQFF.

V and J are TRBV6-1 and TRBJ1-6, with 8 bases fitting TRBD1. V shed 3 bases, J shed 2 bases, and the junction held 9 bases outside the gene matches. Germline loops: CDR1 MNHNS, CDR2 SASEGT. CDR3 length: 18 residues. The CDR3 spells CASSDPPGQAPYNSPLHF. Written as DNA, the CDR3 is TGTGCCAGCAGTGATCCCCCGGGACAGGCTCCCTATAATTCACCCCTCCACTTT.

The count of this clone is one. The chain joins TRBV6-5 to TRBJ1-6; 7 bases align to TRBD1. Trimming cost V 7 bases and J 4 bases; bases outside gene matches: 1. Germline-derived CDR1 and CDR2 are MNHEY and SVGAGI. CDR3 length equals 13 residues. In DNA, the CDR3 is TGTGCCAGCAAGGGACAGTATAATTCACCCCTCCACTTT. It codes for CASKGQYNSPLHF.

The chain recombines TRBV4-3 with TRBJ2-3, with 9 bases fitting TRBD2. The CDR3 is 17 residues long. CDR1 is LGHNA and CDR2 is YSLEER in the germline V gene. With 0 bases clipped from V and 6 bases from J, the junction kept 10 bases outside the gene matches. CDR3 DNA: TGCGCCAGCAGCCAAGACGCTAGCGGGGCCCCCAGGGATACGCAGTATTTT. Translated: CASSQDASGAPRDTQYF.

This sequence joins TRBV9 and TRBJ2-7; TRBD2 matches 8 bases. The V gene end was trimmed by 0 bases and the J gene end by 2 bases; junction bases not matched to a gene: 7. CDR1 and CDR2 (germline): SGDLS, YYNGEE. The CDR3 loop spans 16 amino acids. The CDR3 protein is CASSVATGGGPYEQYF. CDR3 nucleotides: TGTGCCAGCAGCGTAGCTACAGGCGGGGGGCCCTACGAGCAGTACTTC.

This clone was counted a few times. CDR3 sequence: CASRGGASGTYEQYF. As DNA, the CDR3 is TGTGCCAGTCGCGGTGGGGCTAGCGGAACCTACGAGCAGTACTTC. The V gene is TRBV6-5, the J gene TRBJ2-7; 7 nucleotides line up with TRBD2. The CDR3 has 15 amino acids. Germline-derived CDR1 and CDR2 are MNHEY and SVGAGI. V lost 9 bases to trimming and J lost 2 bases; unmatched junction nucleotides: 13.

In regard to this clone: One end of the junction is discordant with germline, which a read error may explain. This chain uses TRBV7-9 with TRBJ1-2, with TRBD1 identical over 9 bases. This CDR3 is built from 15 residues. Germline CDR1 and CDR2: SEHNR and FQNEAQ (reference sequence). The DNA of the CDR3 is TGTTCCAGCACCAATACGACAGGGGGTTTCTATGGCTACACCTTC. Protein: CSSTNTTGGFYGYTF.

The chain recombines TRBV19 with TRBJ2-1, with D perhaps matching TRBD2 (6 bases). The CDR3 spans 15 residues. Germline lookup yields CDR1 LNHDA and CDR2 SQIVND (reference sequence). Between the trimmed V and J ends, which lost 5 bases and 7 bases, there was a span of 18 bases. CDR3: CASSRSGGVMNEQFF. The CDR3 DNA is TGTGCCAGTAGTCGGTCAGGAGGGGTTATGAATGAGCAGTTCTTC. Variable domain in full (rest from reference TRBV19 and TRBJ2-1): DGGITQSPKYLFRKEGQNVTLSCEQNLNHDAMYWYRQDPGQGLRLIYYSQIVNDFQKGDIAEGYSVSREKKESFPLTVTSAQKNPTAFYLCASSRSGGVMNEQFFGPGTRLTVL.

A few counts support this clone. The V gene is TRBV6-1, the J gene TRBJ1-5; D call uncertain. The CDR3 has 15 residues. Germline CDR1 is MNHNS and CDR2 is SASEGT. Trimming shortened V by 4 bases and J by 1 base, and 11 bases separated the two germline ends. The CDR3 here is CASSVGPGSNQPQHF. The CDR3 coding sequence is TGTGCCAGCAGTGTCGGGCCGGGAAGCAATCAGCCCCAGCATTTT.

V usage is TRBV6-1 and J usage is TRBJ2-7; D is perhaps TRBD2 (5 bases). This CDR3 has 16 amino acids. Trimming removed 3 bases at V and 5 bases at J, with 20 bases between. In germline, CDR1 is MNHNS, CDR2 SASEGT. CDR3 coding DNA: TGTGCCAGCAGTGATACTAGGCGGGCGGGTGGGGACGAGCAGTACTTC. Amino acids: CASSDTRRAGGDEQYF.

In DNA form, the CDR3 reads TGTGCCAGCAACCAGGGACAGGGAGTAAATCAGCCCCAGCATTTT. Its protein is CASNQGQGVNQPQHF. V gene TRBV6-5 combines with J gene TRBJ1-5, with 9 bases identical to TRBD1. Trimming at V came to 7 bases and at J to 4 bases, leaving 8 bases not matched to a gene. CDR1 MNHEY and CDR2 SVGAGI come from the germline V gene. The CDR3 extends over 15 amino acids.

This chain uses TRBV11-2 with TRBJ1-1; 8 bases align to TRBD1. The germline V gene has CDR1 SGHAT and CDR2 FQNNGV. The CDR3 is 16 residues long. J was trimmed by 8 bases and V by 5 bases; bases with no gene match: 16. The CDR3 DNA reads as TGTGCCAGCAGCCCCCTACCCGGGGACAGGCGCGCCGAAGCTTTCTTT. Translation: CASSPLPGDRRAEAFF.

This clone showed up just once. The chain is built from TRBV15 and TRBJ2-7, with D perhaps matching TRBD2 (5 bases). Germline values: CDR1 LNHNV, CDR2 YYDKDF (reference sequence). The ends were cut back, 0 bases at V and 3 bases at J, with 24 bases in the middle. This CDR3 has 19 amino acids. CDR3 in amino acids: CATSRDHSPGEGSGYEQYF. CDR3 coding DNA: TGTGCCACCAGCAGAGATCATTCGCCCGGCGAGGGTTCAGGCTACGAGCAGTACTTC.

The rearrangement uses TRBV25-1 and TRBJ1-5; weak D call: TRBD1 (6 bases). Germline-derived CDR1 and CDR2 are MGHDK and SYGVNS. CDR3 length: 15 amino acids. With 0 bases removed from V and 5 bases from J, the gap between germline ends came to 11 bases. The CDR3 protein is CASSEYGAGDQPQHF. In DNA form, the CDR3 reads TGTGCCAGCAGTGAATATGGTGCAGGGGATCAGCCCCAGCATTTT.

This clone was picked up a small number of times. CDR3 in DNA: TGTGCCAGCAGTTCACAGGTTATACCCGGGGAGCTGTTTTTT. Translated, it gives CASSSQVIPGELFF. The V and J genes are TRBV27 and TRBJ2-2, with a tentative D call TRBD1 (5 bases). Germline loops: CDR1 MNHEY, CDR2 SMNVEV (reference sequence). V gave up 4 bases and J gave up 6 bases, with 12 bases separating them. This CDR3 has 14 residues.